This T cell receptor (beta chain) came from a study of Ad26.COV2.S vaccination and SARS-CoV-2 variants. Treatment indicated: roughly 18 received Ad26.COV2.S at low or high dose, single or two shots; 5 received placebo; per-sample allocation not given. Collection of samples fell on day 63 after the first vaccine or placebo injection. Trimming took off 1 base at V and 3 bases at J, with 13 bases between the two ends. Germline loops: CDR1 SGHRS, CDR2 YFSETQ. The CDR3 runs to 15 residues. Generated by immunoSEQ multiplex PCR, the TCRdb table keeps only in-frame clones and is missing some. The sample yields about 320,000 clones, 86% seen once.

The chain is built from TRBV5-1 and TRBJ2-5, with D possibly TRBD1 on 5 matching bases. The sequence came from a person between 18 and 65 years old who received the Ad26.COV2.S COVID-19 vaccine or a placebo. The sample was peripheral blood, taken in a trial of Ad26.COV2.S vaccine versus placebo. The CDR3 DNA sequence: TGCGCCAGCAGCTTGCTGACAGCGAAAAAAGAGACCCAGTACTTC. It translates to CASSLLTAKKETQYF.